This T cell receptor beta chain is from a study of blood T cells in healthy people across ages. Whole-study results and caveats: A roughly linear fall in TCR beta diversity per million T cells was seen with increasing age.

The donors, aged roughly 6 to 90, were healthy Caucasians from Russia. The use of a sample-barcoded 5' primer and a J-beta primer mix characterized a second PCR of roughly 7 to 11 cycles. TCRdb re-called the 5' RACE reads through MiXCR, storing one row per CDR3 protein. This sample yields hundreds of thousands of distinct CDR3 sequences, of which around 50% are seen a single time; about 26% belongs to the top ten. The ends were cut back, 0 bases at V and 7 bases at J, with 12 bases in the middle. CDR1 is MNHEY and CDR2 is SVGAGI in the germline V gene. There are 14 residues in the CDR3. A few counts support this clonotype. Its antigen is unidentified.

The sequenced sample was blood. This clonotype was obtained from a man between 35 and 55 years old in good health. This chain uses TRBV6-5 with TRBJ2-5, with D perhaps matching TRBD1 (6 bases). CDR3 nucleotide sequence: TGTGCCAGCAGTTACTCTGGGGGCGGTGGGACCCAGTACTTC. Translating gives CASSYSGGGGTQYF.